This T cell receptor beta chain appears in the sequencing data of a study of regulatory T cells in long-lasting Graves disease. Study-wide background: Antithyroid drugs had been given to newly diagnosed Graves' patients for under 3 months.

The CDR3 totals 15 residues. Germline values: CDR1 MDHEN, CDR2 SYDVKM. The V and J ends lost 3 bases and 2 bases respectively, with 13 bases between them. Indicated time point: newly diagnosed GD, antithyroid drugs for less than 3 months. PBMCs were the source of the RNA used for TCR sequencing. An approximately 10-milliliter sample of peripheral blood was drawn into EDTA tubes. TCR beta libraries were built with iRepertoire HTBI primers and Arm-PCR of CDR3 regions. MiXCR was run by TCRdb on the multiplex PCR reads, yielding one entry per CDR3 protein. The sample contains hundreds of thousands of distinct CDR3 sequences, roughly 15% of which appear only once. This clonotype came up many times. These data also formed part of another study, on T cells in Graves' hyperthyroidism and ophthalmopathy. From that report: The authors deemed Graves' hyperthyroidism stable absent ophthalmopathy progression within 18 months. An initial round of RT-PCR targeting the TCR CDR3 relied on the HTBI primer set.

This material consisted of peripheral blood mononuclear cells (PBMCs), taken at new diagnosis, from a patient treated with antithyroid drugs. The TCR sequence derives from a woman in her 30s with Graves disease. The chain is built from TRBV28 and TRBJ2-5; maybe TRBD2 (6 bases). This chain's CDR3 is CASSFMGLPQETQYF. The CDR3 nucleotides are TGTGCCAGCAGTTTCATGGGACTCCCACAAGAGACCCAGTACTTC.